Below, 8 T cell receptor beta chains from the same sample are listed, as sequenced in a study of beta chain features in type 1 diabetes. The whole isolated RNA underwent reverse transcription, so sequencing captured expressed TCRB transcripts. Repertoires were generated with immunoSEQ multiplex PCR, while TCRdb's copy carries only in-frame clones and drops some. The table includes 140,000 or so clones, about a tenth detected once. Sequences were obtained from central memory CD4+ T cells from blood. Every receptor here comes from a young man in good health.

This clone has a handful of counts. V is TRBV7-9 and J is TRBJ2-3; TRBD1 aligns across 9 bases. This CDR3 region has 15 residues. Germline loops: CDR1 SEHNR, CDR2 FQNEAQ (reference sequence). V shed 7 bases and J 4 bases; nucleotides not matched to a gene: 9. CDR3: CASNPGTGQADTQYF. Here the CDR3 DNA reads TGTGCCAGCAACCCCGGGACAGGGCAAGCAGATACGCAGTATTTT. Based on the CDR3 plus reference TRBV7-9 and TRBJ2-3, the full variable domain is DTGVSQNPRHKITKRGQNVTFRCDPISEHNRLYWYRQTLGQGPEFLTYFQNEAQLEKSRLLSDRFSAERPKGSFSTLEIQRTEQGDSAMYLCASNPGTGQADTQYFGPGTRLTVL.

The J gene is TRBJ2-7, the V gene TRBV7-6; TRBD1 aligns across 11 bases. The CDR3 has 15 amino acids. V shed 4 bases and J 4 bases; nucleotides not matched to a gene: 6. Germline lookup yields CDR1 SGHVS and CDR2 FNYEAQ. CDR3 nucleotides: TGTGCCAGCAGCTCCCGGGACAGGGGGAAATACGAGCAGTACTTC. Its protein product is CASSSRDRGKYEQYF.

In this sample, this clone turned up a few times. The V call is TRBV7-9, the J call TRBJ1-6, with 11 bases that match TRBD1. The germline gives CDR1 SEHNR, CDR2 FQNEAQ (reference sequence). V lost 5 bases to trimming and J lost 7 bases; unmatched junction nucleotides: 4. The CDR3 totals 15 residues. Here the CDR3 DNA reads TGTGCCAGCAGCCCGGGACAGGGGGGAAATTCACCCCTCCACTTT. It yields the protein CASSPGQGGNSPLHF.

This clone was counted many times. This chain uses TRBV19 with TRBJ2-1; 8 bases agree with TRBD1. The CDR3 totals 14 residues. V was pared by 7 bases and J by 7 bases, with 9 bases of the junction left unmatched. Germline CDR1 and CDR2: LNHDA and SQIVND (reference sequence). The CDR3 protein is CASTPGQVINEQFF. CDR3 in DNA: TGTGCCAGTACGCCGGGACAGGTCATAAATGAGCAGTTCTTC.

This clone was detected many times. V and J are TRBV9 and TRBJ1-2; no definite D call. CDR3 length: 13 residues. The germline gives CDR1 SGDLS, CDR2 YYNGEE. Trimming shortened V by 2 bases and J by 2 bases, and 7 bases separated the two germline ends. The DNA of the CDR3 is TGTGCCAGCAGCGTTTCGGGGAACTATGGCTACACCTTC. This gives the protein CASSVSGNYGYTF.

V usage is TRBV11-2 and J usage is TRBJ1-1, with D possibly matching TRBD1 (6 bases). This CDR3 has 14 amino acids. Germline CDR1 reads SGHAT; CDR2 reads FQNNGV. Trimming pared 4 bases from V and 1 base from J, leaving 10 bases between. CDR3 sequence reads: CASSSGHSNTEAFF. CDR3 coding DNA: TGTGCCAGCAGCTCGGGACATTCGAACACTGAAGCTTTCTTT. Combining the CDR3 with reference TRBV11-2 and TRBJ1-1 gives the whole variable domain EAGVAQSPRYKIIEKRQSVAFWCNPISGHATLYWYQQILGQGPKLLIQFQNNGVVDDSQLPKDRFSAERLKGVDSTLKIQPAKLEDSAVYLCASSSGHSNTEAFFGQGTRLTVV.

V and J are TRBV5-1 and TRBJ1-2; D may be TRBD1 (5 bases). Trimming took off 0 bases at V and 8 bases at J, with 17 bases between the two ends. The germline CDR1 and CDR2 sequences are SGHRS and YFSETQ. The CDR3 contains 15 residues. The CDR3 coding sequence is TGCGCCAGCAGCTTGGGGTCGGGGACGGGAGTGGGCTACACCTTC. Amino acid sequence: CASSLGSGTGVGYTF.

This chain uses TRBV5-4 with TRBJ2-7; 8 bases are shared with TRBD1. The CDR3 is made up of 14 amino acids. V gave up 4 bases and J gave up 5 bases; unmatched junction bases: 8. The germline CDR1 and CDR2 sequences are SGHNT and YYREEE (reference sequence). The CDR3 loop is CASSVRGRGHEQYF. As DNA, the CDR3 is TGTGCCAGCAGCGTCAGGGGGCGCGGGCACGAGCAGTACTTC.